The rows below give T cell receptor beta chains drawn from one sample of a study of cytomegalovirus exposure and HLA in healthy donors. Assay used: immunoSEQ multiplex PCR; TCRdb lists only in-frame clones, some missing. The sample includes 100,000 to 120,000 clones, almost 70% seen only once; the top ten take 3.2%. The specimen sequenced was PBMCs. Source of these receptors: a man aged 30 to 39 in good health and CMV-seronegative. CDR3s include the opening cysteine and the closing phenylalanine or tryptophan. Fields, in order: V gene, J gene, D gene, clone size, CDR3 DNA, CDR3 protein. A D gene is named only where the DNA matches it firmly. Part of the rows lack a size; the others show once, few, many or a class for expanded clones.

>TRBV7-3|TRBJ2-2|TRBD2|few
TGTGCCAGCAGCTTCGGCCGCGGGAGGAGTCCCGGGGAGCTGTTTTTT
CASSFGRGRSPGELFF
>TRBV11-2|TRBJ2-1|TRBD1|-
TGTGCCAGCAGCGTGGACAGGGTCGCTGAGCAGTTCTTC
CASSVDRVAEQFF
>TRBV9|TRBJ1-3|-|-
TGTGCCAGCAGCGCATCAGGGTCCTCTGGAAACACCATATATTTT
CASSASGSSGNTIYF
>TRBV7-9|TRBJ1-1|TRBD1|-
TGTGCCAGCAGCCCACGGACAGGGAACACTGAAGCTTTCTTT
CASSPRTGNTEAFF
>TRBV2|TRBJ1-5|-|-
TGTGCCACCACGAAGGAGGGACATCAGCCCCAGCATTTT
CATTKEGHQPQHF
>TRBV30|TRBJ2-3|TRBD2|-
TGTGCCTGGGACAGGACGGGAGGGCCCTCGGATACGCAGTATTTT
CAWDRTGGPSDTQYF
>TRBV30|TRBJ1-1|TRBD1|-
TGTGCCGCACACAGGGGGCCGGGCACTGAAGCTTTCTTT
CAAHRGPGTEAFF
>TRBV6-6|TRBJ2-7|TRBD1|-
TGTGCCAGCAGCCGGGCTCCGGGACAGACTACCTACGAGCAGTACTTC
CASSRAPGQTTYEQYF
>TRBV4-3|TRBJ2-1|-|-
TGCGCCAGCAGCCAAGAGGCGGCCGGATCCTACAATGAGCAGTTCTTC
CASSQEAAGSYNEQFF
>TRBV6-6|TRBJ2-2|-|few
TGTGCCGCTAAGCGAGACACCGGGGAGCTGTTTTTT
CAAKRDTGELFF
>TRBV19|TRBJ2-7|-|-
TGTGCCAATAGAAAGACCGGGAATCTCTTTACCAGCGAGCAGTACTTC
CANRKTGNLFTSEQYF
>TRBV19|TRBJ1-4|-|once
TGTGCCAGTAGCGGACAGAAGAGTAATGAAAAACTGTTTTTT
CASSGQKSNEKLFF
>TRBV9|TRBJ2-2|TRBD1|-
TGTGCCAGCAGACACGGACAGGGGGACGGGGAGCTGTTTTTT
CASRHGQGDGELFF
>TRBV5-1|TRBJ1-1|-|few
TGCGCCAGCAGCCAGTTTACAGCAACGAACACTGAAGCTTTCTTT
CASSQFTATNTEAFF
>TRBV5-6|TRBJ2-1|TRBD2|-
TGTGCCAGCAGCTTGGCTGGGTCGGGGGGGAATGAGCAGTTCTTC
CASSLAGSGGNEQFF
>TRBV7-9|TRBJ1-1|-|-
TGTGCCAGCAGCTACAGGGACGGTTCCGAAGCTTTCTTT
CASSYRDGSEAFF
>TRBV28|TRBJ1-1|-|-
TGTGCCTCACTCAGGGCTTCCGGAAACCGGAACACTGAAGCTTTCTTT
CASLRASGNRNTEAFF
>TRBV5-6|TRBJ1-4|-|-
TGTGCCAGCAGCTTGGCGGGAGGGGAAAAACTGTTTTTT
CASSLAGGEKLFF
>TRBV7-9|TRBJ2-1|-|-
TGTGCCAGCAGTTTCGGGGACTCCGTAGTCGGGCAGTTCTTC
CASSFGDSVVGQFF
>TRBV14|TRBJ2-7|TRBD2|once
TGTGCCAGCAGCCGTCTCAGCGGGAGGGATTACGAGCAGTACTTC
CASSRLSGRDYEQYF
>TRBV7-9|TRBJ1-1|-|few
TGTGCCAGCAGCCTACGAGGGCAGGAGGGTGGAACTTTCTTT
CASSLRGQEGGTFF
>TRBV30|TRBJ2-1|TRBD1|once
TGTGCCTGGACCCCGACAGGGGGCAATGAGCAGTTCTTC
CAWTPTGGNEQFF
>TRBV28|TRBJ1-5|-|-
TGTGCCAGCAGTGCGTCGGACACCAGCAATCAGCCCCAGCATTTT
CASSASDTSNQPQHF
>TRBV7-9|TRBJ2-5|-|-
TGTTCCAGCTCTCGCGCGGGGACCCGGGAAGAGCAGTACTTC
CSSSRAGTREEQYF
>TRBV6-5|TRBJ2-7|-|-
TGTGCCAGCAGAACCAGGGGGGACTACGAGCAGTACTTC
CASRTRGDYEQYF
>TRBV30|TRBJ2-5|-|-
TGTGCCTGGAGTGAATATAGCGTTGGGAGGACCCAGTACTTC
CAWSEYSVGRTQYF
>TRBV6-1|TRBJ1-1|-|once
TGTGCCAGCCTACAGCGGGGGAACACTGAAGCTTTCTTT
CASLQRGNTEAFF
>TRBV6-5|TRBJ2-7|TRBD1|-
TGTGCCAGCAGGACTGGACAGGCTATTCCCCACGAGCAGTACTTC
CASRTGQAIPHEQYF
>TRBV9|TRBJ2-3|TRBD1|-
TGTGCCAGCAGCCCCCGGGGGGACAGGGGGTCTAGCACAGATACGCAGTATTTT
CASSPRGDRGSSTDTQYF
>TRBV6-6|TRBJ1-5|-|-
TGTGCCAGCAGTTACGCCAGGGGTAGCAATCAGCCCCAGCATTTT
CASSYARGSNQPQHF
>TRBV19|TRBJ2-7|TRBD2|-
TGTGCCAGTAGGGGCAGAAGTCCAGGGAGGGCGGACTACGAGCAGTACTTC
CASRGRSPGRADYEQYF
>TRBV6-1|TRBJ2-1|-|-
TGTGCCAGCAAACAGGGCCTCGAGTACAATGAGCAGTTCTTC
CASKQGLEYNEQFF
>TRBV7-2|TRBJ2-5|TRBD2|-
TGTGCCAGCAGCTTAGCGCTAACGGCGGGAGGGCAACACTTC
CASSLALTAGGQHF